The T cell receptor beta chain described here comes from a study of neurological immune-mediated disorders. Deletions cut 0 bases from V and 6 bases from J, with 15 bases between. CDR1 is ENHRY and CDR2 is SYGVKD in the germline V gene. The CDR3 is 15 residues long. This clonotype was picked up many times. With 10-nucleotide random UMIs, 5'RACE was used to make the cDNA. A single record per CDR3 protein comes from TCRdb applying MiXCR to the 5' RACE reads. Of roughly 89,000 distinct CDR3 sequences listed, about 2.5% were seen once; the top ten hold roughly 1.2%. The sequenced sample was PBMCs. The V and J genes are TRBV10-3 and TRBJ2-7; D may be TRBD1 or TRBD2 (5 bases each). This TCR was sampled from a woman aged 25 to 39 with multiple sclerosis. CDR3: CAISESPPGRGEQYF. CDR3 sequence (DNA): TGTGCCATCAGTGAGTCCCCTCCGGGAAGGGGCGAGCAGTACTTC.